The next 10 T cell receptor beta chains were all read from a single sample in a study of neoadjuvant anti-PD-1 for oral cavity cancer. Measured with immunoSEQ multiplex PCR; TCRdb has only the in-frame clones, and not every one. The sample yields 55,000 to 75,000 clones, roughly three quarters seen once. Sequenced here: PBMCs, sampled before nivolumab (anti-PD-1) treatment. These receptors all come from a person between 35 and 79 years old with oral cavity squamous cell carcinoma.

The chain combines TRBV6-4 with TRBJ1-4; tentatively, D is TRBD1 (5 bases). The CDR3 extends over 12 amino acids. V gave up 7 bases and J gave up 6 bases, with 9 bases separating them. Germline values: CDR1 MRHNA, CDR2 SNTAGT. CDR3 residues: CASNGTYEKLFF. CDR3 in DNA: TGTGCCAGCAATGGGACTTATGAAAAACTGTTTTTT.

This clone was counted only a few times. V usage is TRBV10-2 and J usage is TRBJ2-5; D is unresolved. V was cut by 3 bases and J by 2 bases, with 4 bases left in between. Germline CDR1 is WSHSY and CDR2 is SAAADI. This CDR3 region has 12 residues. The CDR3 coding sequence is TGCGCCAGCAGTGATCCGCAAGAGACCCAGTACTTC. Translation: CASSDPQETQYF.

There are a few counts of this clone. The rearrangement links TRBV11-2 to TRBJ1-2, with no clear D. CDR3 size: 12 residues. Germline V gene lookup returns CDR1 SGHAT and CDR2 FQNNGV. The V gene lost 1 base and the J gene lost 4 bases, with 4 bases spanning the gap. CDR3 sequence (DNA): TGTGCCAGCAGCTTAGGGATCTATGGCTACACCTTC. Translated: CASSLGIYGYTF.

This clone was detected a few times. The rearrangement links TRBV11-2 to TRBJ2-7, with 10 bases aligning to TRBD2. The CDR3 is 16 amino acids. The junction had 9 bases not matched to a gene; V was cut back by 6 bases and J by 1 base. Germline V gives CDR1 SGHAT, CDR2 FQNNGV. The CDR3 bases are TGTGCCAGCAGGGTTAGCGGGAGGAGGGGATCCTACGAGCAGTACTTC. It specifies CASRVSGRRGSYEQYF.

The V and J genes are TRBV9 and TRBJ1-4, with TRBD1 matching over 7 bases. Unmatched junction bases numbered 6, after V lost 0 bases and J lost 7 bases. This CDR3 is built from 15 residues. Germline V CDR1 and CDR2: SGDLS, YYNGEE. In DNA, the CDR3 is TGTGCCAGCAGCGTAGCAGGGACAGAGGCTGAAAAACTGTTTTTT. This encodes CASSVAGTEAEKLFF.

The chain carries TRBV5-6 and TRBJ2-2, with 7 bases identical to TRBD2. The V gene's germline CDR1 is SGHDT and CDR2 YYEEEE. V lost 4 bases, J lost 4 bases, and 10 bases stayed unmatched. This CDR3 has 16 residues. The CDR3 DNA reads TGTGCCAGCAGCATCGAGACTAGCAGGAGCACCGGGGAGCTGTTTTTT. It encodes CASSIETSRSTGELFF.

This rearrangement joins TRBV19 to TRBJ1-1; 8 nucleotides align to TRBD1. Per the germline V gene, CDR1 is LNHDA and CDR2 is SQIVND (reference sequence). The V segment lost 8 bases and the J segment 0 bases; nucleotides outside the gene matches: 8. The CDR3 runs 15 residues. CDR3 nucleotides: TGTGCCAGTTATTACAGGGGGAGCATGAACACTGAAGCTTTCTTT. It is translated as CASYYRGSMNTEAFF.

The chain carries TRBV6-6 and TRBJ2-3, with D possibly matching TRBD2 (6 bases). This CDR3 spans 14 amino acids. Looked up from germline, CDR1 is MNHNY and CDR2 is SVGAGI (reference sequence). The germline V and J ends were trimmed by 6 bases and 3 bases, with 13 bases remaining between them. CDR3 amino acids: CASRRGGETDTQYF. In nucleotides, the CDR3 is TGTGCCAGCAGGAGGGGCGGGGAGACAGATACGCAGTATTTT.

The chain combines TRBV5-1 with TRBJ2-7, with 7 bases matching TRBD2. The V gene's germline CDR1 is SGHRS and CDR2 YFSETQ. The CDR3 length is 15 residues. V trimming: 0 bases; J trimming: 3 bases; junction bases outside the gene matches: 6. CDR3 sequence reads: CASSLDQAGIYEQYF. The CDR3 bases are TGCGCCAGCAGCTTGGATCAAGCGGGGATCTACGAGCAGTACTTC.

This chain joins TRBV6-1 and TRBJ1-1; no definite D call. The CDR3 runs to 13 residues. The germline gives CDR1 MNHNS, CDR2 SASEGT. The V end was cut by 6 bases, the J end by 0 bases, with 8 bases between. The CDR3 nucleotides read TGTGCCAGCAGCGCCGAGATGAACACTGAAGCTTTCTTT. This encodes CASSAEMNTEAFF.